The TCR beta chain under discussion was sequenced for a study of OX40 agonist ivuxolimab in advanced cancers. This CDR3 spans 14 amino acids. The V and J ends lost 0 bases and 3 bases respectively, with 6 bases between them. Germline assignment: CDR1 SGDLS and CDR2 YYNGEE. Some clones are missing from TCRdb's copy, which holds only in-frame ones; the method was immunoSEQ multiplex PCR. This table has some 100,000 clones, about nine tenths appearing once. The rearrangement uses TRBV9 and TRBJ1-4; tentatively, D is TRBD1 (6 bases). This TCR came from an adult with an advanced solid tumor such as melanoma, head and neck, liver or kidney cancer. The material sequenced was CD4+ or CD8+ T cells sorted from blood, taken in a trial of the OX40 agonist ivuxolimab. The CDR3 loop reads CASSVGTANEKLFF. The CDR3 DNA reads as TGTGCCAGCAGCGTAGGGACAGCTAATGAAAAACTGTTTTTT.